This T cell receptor beta chain was retrieved from a study of shared clonotypes between healthy human individuals. Comments on this clone: The antigen remains unidentified.

Points from the study as a whole: Clonotypes shared by all four sorted-subset donors had higher generation probabilities than non-shared clonotypes. Naive CD4 clonotypes overlapped across several donors at approximately 5.5%. Sharing of clonotypes among donors was expected to vary with sequencing depth.

The data were produced by immunoSEQ multiplex PCR, yet TCRdb's version contains in-frame clones alone and is incomplete. The sample holds roughly 1,800,000 clones, about 94% seen once. Germline V gives CDR1 LGHNA, CDR2 YSLEER. This CDR3 is built from 18 residues. Trimming cost V 0 bases and J 5 bases, with 17 bases left between them. Only CD45RO-negative cells positively selected for CCR7 counted as naive CD8 cells, so terminally differentiated effector memory CD45RA+ cells were excluded. All participating donors were Caucasian adults from Nashville, Tennessee. Sequenced sample: naive CD8+ T cells sorted from blood. This TCR derives from a man between 18 and 35 years old in good health. The gene calls are TRBV4-3 and TRBJ1-6, with D maybe TRBD1 (5 bases). CDR3: CASSQDSPYAGNNSPLHF. DNA for the CDR3: TGCGCCAGCAGCCAAGACTCTCCTTACGCAGGGAATAATTCACCCCTCCACTTT.